This T cell receptor (beta chain) appears in the sequencing data of a study of blood T cell repertoires in COVID-19. Study context: There were acute and convalescent COVID-19 samples, and they came from the United States, Italy and Spain. Sources were T cells, B-cell-depleted T cells, or PBMCs; the material itself was cDNA or gDNA.

It was during active infection that Seattle patients were enrolled and then longitudinally followed. Only in-frame clones appear in the TCRdb table, and some are missing; sequencing was by immunoSEQ multiplex PCR. The table includes fewer than 250,000 clones, 80% to 90% detected once. This clone showed up just a few times. This TCR was recovered from a man in his forties or fifties with COVID-19, enrolled during active disease. The sequencing input was peripheral blood.

In DNA, the CDR3 is TGTGCCAGCAGACGTACAGGGACCTCCTACGAGCAGTACTTC. Translation: CASRRTGTSYEQYF. The chain uses TRBV27 and TRBJ2-7; the D gene is possibly TRBD1 (6 bases). The germline CDR1 and CDR2 sequences are MNHEY and SMNVEV (reference sequence). V was pared by 6 bases and J by 0 bases, with 12 bases between. The CDR3 contains 14 residues.